Described below is a single T cell receptor beta chain sequence and its context. Its target is not known. TCRdb reworked the 5' RACE reads into one entry per CDR3 protein, no DNA. The sample totals 140,000 or so distinct CDR3 sequences. This entry is derived from a study of T cells expressing NK-cell markers. Findings and limits, study-wide: A handful of donors showed these clonotypes also leading the CD3+CD56-NKG2C+ fraction. The study left the HCMV specificity of expanded NKG2C+ T cell clones unresolved.

CDR1 is SGHTA and CDR2 is FQGNSA in the germline V gene. The CDR3 is made up of 16 amino acids. The V and J genes are TRBV7-2 and TRBJ1-5. This clonotype was obtained from a man between 18 and 35 years old in good health. The sample consisted of blood T cells: a sorted CD56 or NKG2C T cell subset, CD4+ or CD8+ T cells, or bulk PBMC T cells (not recorded which). CDR3: CASSYEWTGSNQPQHF.